This TCR beta chain was found in a study of shared clonotypes between healthy human individuals. Deep-level running was used for the assay. TCRdb's table, derived via immunoSEQ multiplex PCR, lists solely in-frame clones and lacks some. Here the sample spans over 1.5 million clones, 95% to 99% being singletons. Trimming stripped 0 bases from V and 3 bases from J, with 12 bases between. The CDR3 has 15 residues. In germline, CDR1 is LGHNA, CDR2 YSLEER. This receptor was taken from a man aged 25 to 40 in good health. Specimen: naive CD4+ T cells sorted from blood. Regarding subset: CD45RA+ positively selected. J is TRBJ2-7 and V is TRBV4-3, with no clear D. The CDR3 region is CASSQERTLVYEQYF. The CDR3 bases are TGCGCCAGCAGCCAAGAGAGAACTTTAGTCTACGAGCAGTACTTC.